The 27 T cell receptor beta chains in this list originate from one sample, sequenced in a study of T cells in Graves' hyperthyroidism and ophthalmopathy. What was amplified from RNA transcripts were TCR beta CDR3 regions. A set of HTBI primers served as the primers for a first-round RT-PCR of the TCR CDR3. TCRdb recomputed calls from the multiplex PCR reads with MiXCR, one row per CDR3 protein. The table lists more than 500,000 distinct CDR3 sequences, 15% to 20% of them singletons. Sequenced sample: blood. These receptors came from a woman in her twenties or thirties with Graves' ophthalmopathy.

The gene calls are TRBV6-1 and TRBJ2-7; tentative D call: TRBD1 (6 bases). Germline CDR1 reads MNHNS; CDR2 reads SASEGT. Deletions cut 7 bases from V and 2 bases from J, with 18 bases between. The CDR3 consists of 15 residues. DNA of the CDR3: TGTGCCAGCACCAAAGACCGGACAGCCACCTACGAGCAGTACTTC. Protein: CASTKDRTATYEQYF.

This chain connects TRBV6-1 to TRBJ2-7; 16 bases are shared with TRBD2. The CDR3 is 15 amino acids. The J segment lost 2 bases and the V segment lost 8 bases, leaving 3 bases of the junction unmatched. Germline CDR1 MNHNS, CDR2 SASEGT. The CDR3 loop reads CASVGTSGRAYEQYF. CDR3 nucleotides: TGTGCCAGCGTGGGGACTAGCGGGAGGGCCTACGAGCAGTACTTC.

This clonotype was seen ten or more times. The J gene is TRBJ1-1, the V gene TRBV5-5; 11 bases are a match to TRBD1. With V trimmed by 4 bases and J by 0 bases, 8 bases remained unmatched. Germline CDR1 SGHKS, CDR2 YYEKEE (reference sequence). CDR3 size: 17 residues. CDR3 nucleotides: TGTGCCAGCAGCCGGACAGGGGGCCGATGGATGAACACTGAAGCTTTCTTT. Its protein is CASSRTGGRWMNTEAFF.

The chain carries TRBV6-1 and TRBJ2-1; TRBD1 or TRBD2 may be the D gene (6 bases each). Trimming removed 7 bases from V and 10 bases from J, with 23 bases in between. Germline V gene sequence: CDR1 MNHNS, CDR2 SASEGT. The CDR3 loop spans 15 amino acids. The CDR3: CASIRREGGRDEQFF. The CDR3, as DNA: TGTGCCAGCATCCGGAGAGAGGGGGGCCGTGACGAGCAGTTCTTC.

This clonotype was observed many times. The chain employs TRBV7-3 and TRBJ2-1; 11 bases align to TRBD2. Germline trimming cut 3 bases from V and 4 bases from J; bases unmatched to any gene: 2. Germline CDR1 SGHTA, CDR2 FQGTGA. The CDR3 loop spans 15 amino acids. CDR3 amino acids: CASSLVAGGYNEQFF. For the CDR3, the DNA is TGTGCCAGCAGCTTGGTAGCGGGAGGGTACAATGAGCAGTTCTTC.

This clonotype showed up just a few times. The chain recombines TRBV10-3 with TRBJ1-2; D gene uncertain. Per germline, CDR1 ENHRY and CDR2 SYGVKD. The V gene lost 2 bases and the J gene lost 8 bases, with 9 bases spanning the gap. CDR3 length equals 12 residues. CDR3 region: CAISEDGDGYTF. Written as DNA, the CDR3 is TGTGCCATCAGTGAGGACGGTGACGGCTACACCTTC.

This clonotype was found a few times. The chain has TRBV3-1 and TRBJ1-3; the match to TRBD1 covers 7 bases. Unmatched junction bases numbered 9, after V lost 6 bases and J lost 4 bases. CDR3 size: 15 residues. Germline CDR1 LGHDT, CDR2 YNNKEL (reference sequence). CDR3 protein: CASRLGGSRGNTIYF. DNA for the CDR3: TGTGCCAGCAGACTAGGGGGCAGCAGGGGAAACACCATATATTTT.

The chain is built from TRBV13 and TRBJ2-7; 9 bases line up with TRBD1. CDR3 length equals 14 residues. The V gene's germline CDR1 is PRHDT and CDR2 FYEKMQ (reference sequence). The V and J ends lost 3 bases and 6 bases, in that order; junction bases with no gene match: 6. The CDR3: CASSFEGQGFEQYF. The DNA of the CDR3 is TGTGCCAGCAGCTTTGAGGGACAGGGTTTCGAGCAGTACTTC.

A few counts support this clonotype. V gene TRBV6-5 combines with J gene TRBJ2-1, with D hard to call. V was shortened by 0 bases and J by 6 bases, with 12 bases between the two germline ends. The CDR3 totals 15 residues. The germline gives CDR1 MNHEY, CDR2 SVGAGI. The CDR3 is CASSYSLVGGNEQFF. CDR3 coding DNA: TGTGCCAGCAGTTACTCGTTAGTGGGCGGCAATGAGCAGTTCTTC.

This clonotype showed up just a few times. The chain is built from TRBV7-3 and TRBJ1-5, with no clear D. The CDR3 has 16 residues. Germline CDR1 and CDR2: SGHTA and FQGTGA. Trimming took 1 base from V and 0 from J, leaving 10 bases between them. The DNA for the CDR3 is TGTGCCAGCAGCTTAAACGCCCCCAGTAGCAATCAGCCCCAGCATTTT. Protein: CASSLNAPSSNQPQHF.

The chain recombines TRBV28 with TRBJ2-1, with 11 bases that match TRBD2. This CDR3 has 16 amino acids. Germline CDR1 and CDR2: MDHEN and SYDVKM. The V segment lost 4 bases and the J segment 8 bases; nucleotides outside the gene matches: 10. DNA of the CDR3: TGTGCCAGCAGTTCAATTAGCGGGAGGGCCCCATATGAGCAGTTCTTC. The encoded protein is CASSSISGRAPYEQFF. Full variable domain (outside the CDR3, taken from reference TRBV28 and TRBJ2-1): DVKVTQSSRYLVKRTGEKVFLECVQDMDHENMFWYRQDPGLGLRLIYFSYDVKMKEKGDIPEGYSVSREKKERFSLILESASTNQTSMYLCASSSISGRAPYEQFFGPGTRLTVL.

The J gene is TRBJ2-1, the V gene TRBV6-1; the D gene is possibly TRBD2 (6 bases). V shed 7 bases and J shed 0 bases, with 13 bases lying between them. In germline, CDR1 is MNHNS, CDR2 SASEGT. This CDR3 spans 15 amino acids. This CDR3 is CASMPRESSYNEQFF. The CDR3 nucleotides are TGTGCCAGCATGCCCCGGGAGAGCTCCTACAATGAGCAGTTCTTC.

This clonotype was seen many times. The chain links TRBV12-3 or TRBV12-4 to TRBJ1-1, with D possibly being TRBD1 (6 bases). V was pared by 5 bases and J by 11 bases, with 15 bases between. The CDR3 is 12 residues long. The CDR3 protein is CASSPPQGRAFF. CDR3 in DNA: TGTGCCAGCAGTCCACCCCAGGGGAGGGCTTTCTTT.

This clonotype was counted at least ten times. The chain employs TRBV18 and TRBJ2-4; D is undetermined. The CDR3 has 13 amino acids. V was shortened by 6 bases and J by 0 bases, with 6 bases between the two germline ends. Germline CDR1 and CDR2: KGHSH and LQKENI. The CDR3 loop is CASSSVAKNIQYF. CDR3 nucleotides: TGTGCCAGCTCGTCGGTAGCCAAAAACATTCAGTACTTC.

This clonotype was seen many times. The V call is TRBV6-1, the J call TRBJ2-4, with 7 positions matching TRBD2. The CDR3 extends over 15 amino acids. V shed 5 bases and J 7 bases; nucleotides not matched to a gene: 11. From germline, CDR1 is MNHNS and CDR2 SASEGT. The CDR3 loop reads CASSTAAGEGNIQYF. The DNA of the CDR3 is TGTGCCAGCAGTACCGCCGCGGGGGAGGGTAACATTCAGTACTTC.

This clonotype was detected a few times. The chain is built from TRBV29-1 and TRBJ1-3, with D maybe TRBD1 (5 bases). The CDR3 covers 15 residues. Deletions cut 7 bases from V and 3 bases from J, with 19 bases between. Germline values: CDR1 SQVTM, CDR2 ANQGSEA. The CDR3: CSAEAGHGYGNTIYF. DNA for the CDR3: TGCAGCGCTGAGGCAGGGCATGGGTATGGAAACACCATATATTTT.

This chain links TRBV19 with TRBJ2-2, with D possibly being TRBD2 (5 bases). This CDR3 has 15 residues. Germline V gene lookup returns CDR1 LNHDA and CDR2 SQIVND (reference sequence). Between the trimmed V and J ends, which lost 6 bases and 7 bases, there was a span of 18 bases. The CDR3 DNA reads TGTGCCAGTAGGCCCGATGAGGGAGTAGACGGGGAGCTGTTTTTT. Residues: CASRPDEGVDGELFF. The entire variable domain, with the rest obtained from reference TRBV19 and TRBJ2-2, is as follows: DGGITQSPKYLFRKEGQNVTLSCEQNLNHDAMYWYRQDPGQGLRLIYYSQIVNDFQKGDIAEGYSVSREKKESFPLTVTSAQKNPTAFYLCASRPDEGVDGELFFGEGSRLTVL.

This clonotype was counted ten times or more. The chain joins TRBV20-1 to TRBJ1-1; D call uncertain. The CDR3 is 13 residues long. Per germline, CDR1 DFQATT and CDR2 SNEGSKA (reference sequence). V was pared by 1 base and J by 1 base, with 7 bases between. In DNA form, the CDR3 reads TGCAGTGCTAGAGCTCCGGCGAACACTGAAGCTTTCTTT. Amino acids: CSARAPANTEAFF.

This clonotype was detected only a few times. The chain employs TRBV7-2 and TRBJ2-1; D gene unclear. This CDR3 has 11 residues. Trimming cost V 2 bases and J 10 bases, with 6 bases left between them. The germline CDR1 and CDR2 sequences are SGHTA and FQGNSA. The CDR3 coding sequence is TGTGCCAGCAGCTTAAAAATCGAGCAGTTCTTC. This translates into CASSLKIEQFF.

This chain's CDR3 is CASSRRTGINTGELFF. The CDR3 nucleotides read TGTGCCAGCAGCCGACGGACAGGGATAAACACCGGGGAGCTGTTTTTT. V usage is TRBV11-2 and J usage is TRBJ2-2; TRBD1 matches at 8 bases. V shed 5 bases, J shed 2 bases, and the junction held 7 bases outside the gene matches. The germline CDR1 and CDR2 sequences are SGHAT and FQNNGV. The CDR3 runs 16 residues.

Notes on this clonotype: Just one base apart from a much larger clone, this may be a read error. The chain is built from TRBV27 and TRBJ2-7; D unresolved. The V gene's germline CDR1 is MNHEY and CDR2 SMNVEV (reference sequence). The CDR3 runs 13 residues. V lost 4 bases, J lost 0 bases, and 7 bases lay in between. The CDR3 bases are TGTGCCAGCAGTTCCATAGCCTCCTACGAGCAGTACTTC. It codes for CASSSIASYEQYF.

Turning to this clonotype: A single base separates this from a much larger clone, so it may be a read error. The chain joins TRBV10-3 to TRBJ2-1; 8 bases are a match to TRBD1. The CDR3 contains 15 residues. CDR1 is ENHRY and CDR2 is SYGVKD in the germline V gene. Trimming took 8 bases from V and 6 from J; bases not matched to a gene: 12. CDR3 bases: TGTGCCATCGCAAAGGGGGACGACAGGGGCAATGAGCAGTTCTTC. Protein: CAIAKGDDRGNEQFF.

This clonotype was recorded a few times. The chain is built from TRBV29-1 and TRBJ2-5; TRBD1 aligns across 7 bases. Trimming at V came to 4 bases and at J to 4 bases, leaving 0 bases not matched to a gene. Per germline, CDR1 SQVTM and CDR2 ANQGSEA. This CDR3 is 11 amino acids long. This chain's CDR3 is CSVAGGETQYF. For the CDR3, the DNA is TGCAGCGTTGCAGGGGGAGAGACCCAGTACTTC.

This clonotype was observed many times. The chain recombines TRBV20-1 with TRBJ2-3; TRBD2 might be the D (6 bases). Germline values: CDR1 DFQATT, CDR2 SNEGSKA (reference sequence). V was shortened by 1 base and J by 2 bases, with 10 bases between the two germline ends. This CDR3 contains 14 residues. CDR3 sequence reads: CSARVAGNTDTQYF. The CDR3 DNA follows: TGCAGTGCTAGAGTGGCGGGGAACACAGATACGCAGTATTTT.

The chain carries TRBV12-3 or TRBV12-4 and TRBJ2-7; D might be TRBD1 or TRBD2, each matching 5 bases. The CDR3 loop spans 15 amino acids. Trimming took off 1 base at V and 7 bases at J, with 17 bases between the two ends. The CDR3 nucleotides are TGTGCCAGCAGTTTAGGTAGACCCTGGGGGATAGAGCAGTACTTC. Translating gives CASSLGRPWGIEQYF.

This clonotype was picked up a small number of times. The rearrangement uses TRBV2 and TRBJ1-5; D is unclear. This CDR3 region has 14 residues. The germline V gene encodes CDR1 SNHLY and CDR2 FYNNEI. V lost 3 bases and J 3 bases, leaving 9 bases between the germline ends. CDR3 in DNA: TGTGCCAGCAGTGACGGGCAGAACAATCAGCCCCAGCATTTT. Its protein is CASSDGQNNQPQHF. The whole variable domain, filled in from reference TRBV2 and TRBJ1-5, reads EPEVTQTPSHQVTQMGQEVILRCVPISNHLYFYWYRQILGQKVEFLVSFYNNEISEKSEIFDDQFSVERPDGSNFTLKIRSTKLEDSAMYFCASSDGQNNQPQHFGDGTRLSIL.

Many counts were recorded for this clonotype. The chain combines TRBV20-1 with TRBJ2-1; maybe TRBD1 (5 bases). The CDR3 is 15 amino acids. Germline CDR1 reads DFQATT; CDR2 reads SNEGSKA (reference sequence). V shed 3 bases and J shed 7 bases, with 19 bases lying between them. CDR3 region: CSASGQGAIWNEQFF. CDR3 coding DNA: TGCAGTGCTAGTGGTCAGGGCGCCATTTGGAATGAGCAGTTCTTC.